These T cell receptor beta chains were read from a single sample in a study of blood T cell repertoires in COVID-19. Measured with immunoSEQ multiplex PCR; TCRdb has only the in-frame clones, and not every one. The table lists 70,000 or so clones, roughly 71% of them singletons, with about 15% in the top ten. Sequenced input: peripheral blood. These receptors all stem from a man between 60 and 75 years old with COVID-19, enrolled during active disease. CDR3s include the opening cysteine and the closing phenylalanine or tryptophan. The D gene is left open where the match is weak.

V: TRBV2; D: -; CDR3: CASKDRSTNEKLFF
V: TRBV7-6; D: TRBD2; CDR3: CASSLEASGSMHTQYF
V: TRBV7-9; D: TRBD1; CDR3: CASATGVFDGYTF
V: TRBV14; D: TRBD1; CDR3: CASNNGQGVHEQYF
V: TRBV30; D: -; CDR3: CAWSRGRDEQYF
V: TRBV29-1; D: -; CDR3: CSLEGVWTGQGKGQYF
V: TRBV27; D: -; CDR3: CASSFGRAHQPQHF
V: TRBV7-2; D: TRBD2; CDR3: CASSPHAGGNEQFF
V: TRBV5-6; D: TRBD1; CDR3: CASQRRGRDQPQHF
V: TRBV19; D: -; CDR3: CASSPHLRVGNTEAFF
V: TRBV28; D: -; CDR3: CASTIERGRGSNQPQHF
V: TRBV7-6; D: TRBD2; CDR3: CASSLLAGESTDTQYF
V: TRBV19; D: TRBD2; CDR3: CASSMLAGSYEQYF
V: TRBV2; D: TRBD1; CDR3: CASRPGQPVGPQHF
V: TRBV28; D: TRBD2; CDR3: CASRPYRTSGRRVGELFF
V: TRBV5-1; D: -; CDR3: CASSLVAGPNMNTEAFF
V: TRBV4-1; D: -; CDR3: CASRLNGWEETQYF
V: TRBV19; D: -; CDR3: CASSINRAETQYF
V: TRBV5-4; D: TRBD1; CDR3: CASSPGQGEGSPLHF
V: TRBV5-1; D: -; CDR3: CASSSQVAGSEETQYF
V: TRBV11-2; D: TRBD1; CDR3: CASSPRGQDSYEQYF
V: TRBV10-3; D: -; CDR3: CAIQGNGNTEAFF
V: TRBV28; D: TRBD2; CDR3: CASSLAGGDTQYF
V: TRBV7-3; D: -; CDR3: CASSLALGVGNEQFF
V: TRBV5-6; D: TRBD2; CDR3: CASSRRTSGSTYEQYF
V: TRBV2; D: -; CDR3: CASSPTSSYEQYF
V: TRBV11-3; D: -; CDR3: CASSLDEGRGSSYNEQFF
V: TRBV28; D: -; CDR3: CASRSSYEQYF
V: TRBV6-5; D: TRBD1; CDR3: CASSSDRGGANVLTF
V: TRBV2; D: TRBD1; CDR3: CASRERTGDTEAFF
V: TRBV3-1/TRBV3-2; D: -; CDR3: CASSQEGREAFF
V: TRBV11-2; D: TRBD1; CDR3: CASSLVTGNDYEQYF
V: TRBV10-1; D: -; CDR3: CASSDRYSAEQYF
V: TRBV3-1/TRBV3-2; D: TRBD2; CDR3: CASSQNFPGLAGEQYF
V: TRBV21-1; D: -; CDR3: CATYLRVKEGNLPGEQYF
V: TRBV5-6; D: -; CDR3: CASSLTGSSGELFF
V: TRBV5-6; D: TRBD1; CDR3: CASSYGTGGVDKQYF
V: TRBV5-1; D: TRBD2; CDR3: CASSPQGGTSSYNEQFF
V: TRBV7-2; D: -; CDR3: CASSLAAQGGHEKLFF
V: TRBV5-1; D: -; CDR3: CASSLIEGSGQQYF
V: TRBV2; D: -; CDR3: CASSEAGARETQYF
V: TRBV3-1/TRBV3-2; D: -; CDR3: CASSSTVMNTEAFF